The present entry profiles one T cell receptor (beta chain) with its context. Enrollment of patients from Seattle took place during active infection, with longitudinal follow-up. V lost 1 base, J lost 4 bases, and 7 bases stayed unmatched. Per the germline V gene, CDR1 is GTSNPN and CDR2 is SVGIG (reference sequence). The CDR3 is 15 amino acids. The record originates from a study of blood T cell repertoires in COVID-19. Sequencing used immunoSEQ multiplex PCR; TCRdb keeps in-frame clones, though not all of them. The table records fewer than 250,000 clones, roughly 84% of them present only once. Sequencing used peripheral blood. The genes are TRBV30 and TRBJ1-1, with 9 positions matching TRBD1. The sequence derives from an elderly woman with COVID-19, enrolled during active disease. CDR3 DNA sequence: TGTGCCTGGAGTGCCAAGACAGGGGGGGCCACTGAAGCTTTCTTT. Translating it yields CAWSAKTGGATEAFF.